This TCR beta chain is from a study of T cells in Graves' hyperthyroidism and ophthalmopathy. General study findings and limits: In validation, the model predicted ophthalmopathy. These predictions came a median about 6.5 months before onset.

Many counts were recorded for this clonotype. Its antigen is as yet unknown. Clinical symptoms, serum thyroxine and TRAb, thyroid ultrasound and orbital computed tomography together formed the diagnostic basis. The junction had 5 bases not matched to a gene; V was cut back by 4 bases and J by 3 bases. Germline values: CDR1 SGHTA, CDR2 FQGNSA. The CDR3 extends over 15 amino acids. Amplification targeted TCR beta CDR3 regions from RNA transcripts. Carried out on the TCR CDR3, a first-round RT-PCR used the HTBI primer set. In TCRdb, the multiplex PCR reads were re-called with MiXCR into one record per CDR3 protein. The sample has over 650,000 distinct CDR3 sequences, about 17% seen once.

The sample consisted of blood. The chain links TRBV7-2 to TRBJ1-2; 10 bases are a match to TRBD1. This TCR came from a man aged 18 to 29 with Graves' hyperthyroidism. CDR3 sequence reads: CASSSPGQGYYGYTF. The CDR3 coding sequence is TGTGCCAGCAGCTCGCCGGGACAGGGGTACTATGGCTACACCTTC.